This entry concerns a single TCR beta chain. What it recognizes is unknown. It was after approximately 11 days of culture that CD4+ T cells were isolated. Vaccination of participants consisted of two doses of either the BNT162b2 or mRNA-1273 vaccine. People in the vaccine group had not been infected with SARS-CoV-2 before, and their nucleocapsid antibodies were negative. These data originate in a study of vaccination effects on CD4 cells after COVID-19. The repertoire was sequenced with immunoSEQ multiplex PCR; TCRdb's copy has only in-frame clones and lacks some. The repertoire holds fewer than 75,000 clones, with less than 80% as singletons. Whole-study results and caveats: There was only 1 of 255 vaccine-induced clones in healthy vaccinees that cross-reacted with common cold coronaviruses.

The CDR3 has 16 amino acids. Trimming pared 0 bases from V and 0 bases from J, leaving 11 bases between. Germline CDR1 LGHDT, CDR2 YNNKEL (reference sequence). The sequencing used CD4+ T cells from PBMCs cultured without peptide, collected after COVID-19 vaccination. This TCR was sampled from a human donor who received a COVID-19 vaccine. J is TRBJ1-1 and V is TRBV3-1 (or the pseudogene TRBV3-2), with D possibly matching TRBD1 (6 bases). CDR3: CASSQDRGDMNTEAFF. CDR3 nucleotides: TGTGCCAGCAGCCAAGATCGAGGGGACATGAACACTGAAGCTTTCTTT.